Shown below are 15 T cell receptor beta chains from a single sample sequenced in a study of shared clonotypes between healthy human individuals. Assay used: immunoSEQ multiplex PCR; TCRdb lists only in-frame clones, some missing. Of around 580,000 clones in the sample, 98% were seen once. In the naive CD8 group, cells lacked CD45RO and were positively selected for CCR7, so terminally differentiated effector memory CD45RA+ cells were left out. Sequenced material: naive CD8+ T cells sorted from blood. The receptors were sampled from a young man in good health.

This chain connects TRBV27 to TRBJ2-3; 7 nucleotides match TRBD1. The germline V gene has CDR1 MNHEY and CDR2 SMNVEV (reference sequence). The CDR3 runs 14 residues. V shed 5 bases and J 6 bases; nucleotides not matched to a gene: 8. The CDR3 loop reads CASSDRTGRDTQYF. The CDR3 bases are TGTGCCAGCAGTGACCGGACAGGTCGTGATACGCAGTATTTT.

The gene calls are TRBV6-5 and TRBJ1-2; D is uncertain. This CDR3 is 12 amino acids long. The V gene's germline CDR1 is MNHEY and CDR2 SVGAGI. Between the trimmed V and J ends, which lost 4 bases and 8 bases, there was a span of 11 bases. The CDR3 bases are TGTGCCAGCAGTTCGGCCGGGGTCGGCTACACCTTC. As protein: CASSSAGVGYTF.

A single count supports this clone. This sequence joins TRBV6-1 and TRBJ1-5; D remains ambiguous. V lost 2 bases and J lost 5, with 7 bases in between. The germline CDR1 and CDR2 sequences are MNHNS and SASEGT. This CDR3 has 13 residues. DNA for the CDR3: TGTGCCAGCAGTGAATCGGGAGATCAGCCCCAGCATTTT. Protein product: CASSESGDQPQHF.

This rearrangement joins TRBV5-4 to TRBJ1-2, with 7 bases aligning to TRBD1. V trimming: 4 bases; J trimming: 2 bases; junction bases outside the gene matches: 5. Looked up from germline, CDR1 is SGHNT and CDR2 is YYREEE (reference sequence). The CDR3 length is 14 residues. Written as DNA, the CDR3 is TGTGCCAGCAGCCTTCCGGGACAGAACTATGGCTACACCTTC. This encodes CASSLPGQNYGYTF. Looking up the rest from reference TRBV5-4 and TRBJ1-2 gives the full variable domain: ETGVTQSPTHLIKTRGQQVTLRCSSQSGHNTVSWYQQALGQGPQFIFQYYREEENGRGNFPPRFSGLQFPNYSSELNVNALELDDSALYLCASSLPGQNYGYTFGSGTRLTVV.

The DNA for the CDR3 is TGTGCCAGCAGCTTGAGCACAGGGAGCACTGAAGCTTTCTTT. Encoded protein: CASSLSTGSTEAFF. The chain employs TRBV5-5 and TRBJ1-1; TRBD1 is a possible D gene (6 bases). V dropped 1 base and J dropped 4 bases, with 11 bases sitting between them. CDR3 size: 14 residues. Germline V gene data show CDR1 as SGHKS and CDR2 as YYEKEE (reference sequence).

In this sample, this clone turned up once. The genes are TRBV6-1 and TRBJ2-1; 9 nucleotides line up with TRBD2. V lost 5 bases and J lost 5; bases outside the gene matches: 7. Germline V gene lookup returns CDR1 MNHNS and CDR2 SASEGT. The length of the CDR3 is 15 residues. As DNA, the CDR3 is TGTGCCAGCAGTCCTCGCCGACTAGCGGACAATGAGCAGTTCTTC. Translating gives CASSPRRLADNEQFF.

CDR3 residues: CASSSSGESSYEQYF. The CDR3 nucleotides read TGTGCCAGCAGTTCCAGCGGGGAGAGCTCCTACGAGCAGTACTTC. V gene TRBV13 combines with J gene TRBJ2-7; TRBD2 agrees at 7 bases. The ends lost 6 bases at V and 0 bases at J; junction bases unmatched: 8. Germline CDR1 PRHDT, CDR2 FYEKMQ (reference sequence). The CDR3 is 15 amino acids.

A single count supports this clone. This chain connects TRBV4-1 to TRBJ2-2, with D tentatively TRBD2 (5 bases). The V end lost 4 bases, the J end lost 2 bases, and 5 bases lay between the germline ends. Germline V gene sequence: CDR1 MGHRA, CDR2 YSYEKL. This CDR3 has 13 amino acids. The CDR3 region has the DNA TGCGCCAGCAGCCCGGGAAACACCGGGGAGCTGTTTTTT. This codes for CASSPGNTGELFF.

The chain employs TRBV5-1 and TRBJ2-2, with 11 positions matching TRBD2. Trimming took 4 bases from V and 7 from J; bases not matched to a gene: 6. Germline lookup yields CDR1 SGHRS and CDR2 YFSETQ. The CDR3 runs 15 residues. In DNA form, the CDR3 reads TGCGCCAGCAGCATGACTAGCGGGACGGTCGGGGAGCTGTTTTTT. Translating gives CASSMTSGTVGELFF.

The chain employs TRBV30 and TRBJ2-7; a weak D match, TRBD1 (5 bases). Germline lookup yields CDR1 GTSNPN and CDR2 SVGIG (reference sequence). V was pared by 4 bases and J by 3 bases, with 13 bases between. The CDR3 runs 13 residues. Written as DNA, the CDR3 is TGTGCCTGGAATGTAGGGGCAGGCTACGAGCAGTACTTC. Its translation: CAWNVGAGYEQYF.

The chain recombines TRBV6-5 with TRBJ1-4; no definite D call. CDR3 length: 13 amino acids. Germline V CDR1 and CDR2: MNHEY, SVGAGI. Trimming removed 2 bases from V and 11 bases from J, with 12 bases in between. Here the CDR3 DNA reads TGTGCCAGCAGTTACCAGTCGAATGGGAAACTGTTTTTT. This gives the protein CASSYQSNGKLFF.

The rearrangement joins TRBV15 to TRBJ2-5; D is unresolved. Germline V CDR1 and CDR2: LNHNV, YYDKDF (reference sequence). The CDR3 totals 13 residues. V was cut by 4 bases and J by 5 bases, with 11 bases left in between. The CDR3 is CATSTSPDETQYF. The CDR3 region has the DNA TGTGCCACCAGCACATCTCCTGACGAGACCCAGTACTTC. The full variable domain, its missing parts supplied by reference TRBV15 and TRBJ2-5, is DAMVIQNPRYQVTQFGKPVTLSCSQTLNHNVMYWYQQKSSQAPKLLFHYYDKDFNNEADTPDNFQSRRPNTSFCFLDIRSPGLGDTAMYLCATSTSPDETQYFGPGTRLLVL.

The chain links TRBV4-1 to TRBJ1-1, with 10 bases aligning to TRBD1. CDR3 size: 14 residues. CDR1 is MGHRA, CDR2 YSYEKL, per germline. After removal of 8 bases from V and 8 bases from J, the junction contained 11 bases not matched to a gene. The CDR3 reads CASDPGQGPKEAFF. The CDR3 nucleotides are TGCGCCAGCGACCCGGGACAGGGGCCTAAGGAAGCTTTCTTT.

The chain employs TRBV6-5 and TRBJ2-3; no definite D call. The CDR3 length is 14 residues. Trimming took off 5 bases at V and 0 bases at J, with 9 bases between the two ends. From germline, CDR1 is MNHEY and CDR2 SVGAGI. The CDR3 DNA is TGTGCCAGCAGTCCCCACCCTAGCACAGATACGCAGTATTTT. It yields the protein CASSPHPSTDTQYF.

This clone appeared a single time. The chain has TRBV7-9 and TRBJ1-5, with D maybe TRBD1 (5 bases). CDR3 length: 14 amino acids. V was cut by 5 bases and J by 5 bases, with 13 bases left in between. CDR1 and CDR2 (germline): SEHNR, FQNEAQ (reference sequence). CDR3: CASSPTVLDQPQHF. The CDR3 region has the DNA TGTGCCAGCAGCCCGACAGTCCTCGATCAGCCCCAGCATTTT.